The 19 T cell receptor beta chains reported below all come from one sample, sequenced in a study of cytomegalovirus exposure and HLA in healthy donors. 13 Jbeta primers and 60 Vbeta primers were used for the PCR. The method was immunoSEQ multiplex PCR; TCRdb's version includes in-frame clones alone and lacks a portion of them. The table shows about 140,000 clones, with roughly four fifths occurring only once. The sequenced sample consisted of PBMCs. The receptors derive from a woman aged 60 to 75 in good health and CMV-seropositive.

J is TRBJ2-1 and V is TRBV28; 8 bases agree with TRBD1. In germline, CDR1 is MDHEN, CDR2 SYDVKM. V lost 1 base to trimming and J lost 6 bases; unmatched junction nucleotides: 5. The length of the CDR3 is 15 residues. CDR3 region: CASSLLGQGLNEQFF. CDR3 in DNA: TGTGCCAGCAGTTTATTAGGACAGGGTCTCAATGAGCAGTTCTTC. Based on the CDR3 plus reference TRBV28 and TRBJ2-1, the full variable domain is DVKVTQSSRYLVKRTGEKVFLECVQDMDHENMFWYRQDPGLGLRLIYFSYDVKMKEKGDIPEGYSVSREKKERFSLILESASTNQTSMYLCASSLLGQGLNEQFFGPGTRLTVL.

The sample holds one count of this clone. The chain couples TRBV18 to TRBJ2-1; perhaps TRBD2 as D (6 bases). CDR1 and CDR2 from the germline V gene are KGHSH and LQKENI. CDR3 length: 16 amino acids. The V gene lost 5 bases and the J gene lost 3 bases, with 17 bases spanning the gap. CDR3 sequence (DNA): TGTGCCAGCTCAACCCTGGGTAGCGGAGACTACAATGAGCAGTTCTTC. Its translation is CASSTLGSGDYNEQFF.

This clone was seen a handful of times. CDR3: CASSMTSGQGNEQFF. The CDR3 coding sequence is TGTGCCAGCAGCATGACTAGCGGGCAGGGGAATGAGCAGTTCTTC. The gene calls are TRBV9 and TRBJ2-1, with 10 bases matching TRBD2. Trimming at V came to 4 bases and at J to 7 bases, leaving 8 bases not matched to a gene. Germline V gene sequence: CDR1 SGDLS, CDR2 YYNGEE. This CDR3 has 15 amino acids.

This clone appeared a single time. The J gene is TRBJ2-3, the V gene TRBV7-9; D remains unclear. Trimming cost V 5 bases and J 4 bases, with 13 bases left between them. Germline assignment: CDR1 SEHNR and CDR2 FQNEAQ (reference sequence). The CDR3 runs to 14 residues. The CDR3 DNA follows: TGTGCCAGCAGCCCGGGTCCACCCCCAGATACGCAGTATTTT. Translation: CASSPGPPPDTQYF. The variable domain in full, completed from reference TRBV7-9 and TRBJ2-3, reads DTGVSQNPRHKITKRGQNVTFRCDPISEHNRLYWYRQTLGQGPEFLTYFQNEAQLEKSRLLSDRFSAERPKGSFSTLEIQRTEQGDSAMYLCASSPGPPPDTQYFGPGTRLTVL.

The chain recombines TRBV2 with TRBJ1-1; D ambiguous. The CDR3 length is 12 residues. V lost 8 bases and J lost 5, with 12 bases in between. The germline CDR1 and CDR2 sequences are SNHLY and FYNNEI. CDR3: CASRLGGTEAFF. The CDR3 DNA sequence: TGTGCCAGCCGTTTAGGAGGGACTGAAGCTTTCTTT.

The J gene is TRBJ2-2, the V gene TRBV28; 10 bases are a match to TRBD2. V shed 7 bases and J 6 bases; nucleotides not matched to a gene: 5. The germline V gene has CDR1 MDHEN and CDR2 SYDVKM. This CDR3 spans 14 amino acids. CDR3 nucleotide sequence: TGTGCCAGCAACCTAGCGGGAGCTGCCGGGGAGCTGTTTTTT. Amino acids: CASNLAGAAGELFF.

The count of this clone is one. The chain links TRBV11-1 to TRBJ1-1; D is possibly TRBD1 (6 bases). The CDR3 is made up of 15 amino acids. V was pared by 2 bases and J by 3 bases, with 13 bases between. Per germline, CDR1 SGHAT and CDR2 FQDESV (reference sequence). CDR3 sequence reads: CASSLQGGAYTEAFF. Written as DNA, the CDR3 is TGTGCCAGCAGCTTACAAGGGGGGGCTTACACTGAAGCTTTCTTT.

This clone was counted between two and nine times. The gene calls are TRBV6-5 and TRBJ2-1; perhaps TRBD1 as D (6 bases). Germline V gene sequence: CDR1 MNHEY, CDR2 SVGAGI. The CDR3 is 14 residues long. Trimming took off 0 bases at V and 15 bases at J, with 18 bases between the two ends. CDR3 loop: CASSYSNQGSPRFF. The CDR3 DNA sequence: TGTGCCAGCAGTTACTCGAACCAGGGGTCTCCGCGGTTCTTC.

The chain links TRBV15 to TRBJ2-5, with TRBD2 matching over 10 bases. V lost 2 bases to trimming and J lost 2 bases; unmatched junction nucleotides: 23. The length of the CDR3 is 22 residues. The germline CDR1 and CDR2 sequences are LNHNV and YYDKDF (reference sequence). This CDR3 is CATSRRNPRGLAGEKPQETQYF. Written as DNA, the CDR3 is TGTGCCACCAGCAGACGAAATCCTCGGGGGCTAGCGGGAGAAAAACCTCAAGAGACCCAGTACTTC.

The chain has TRBV21-1 and TRBJ2-7; whether TRBD2, the table's D call, matches the DNA was not checked. TRBV21-1 is deemed a pseudogene. The CDR3 consists of 19 residues. CDR3 sequence (DNA): TGTGCCAGCAGCCCCCAGACTAGCGGGAGCTTTAAGGGCTCCTACGAGCAGTACTTC. Its protein is CASSPQTSGSFKGSYEQYF.

This rearrangement joins TRBV9 to TRBJ2-7; possible D gene TRBD1, 6 bases. The CDR3 is 13 amino acids. Germline CDR1 is SGDLS and CDR2 is YYNGEE. The V end was cut by 0 bases, the J end by 4 bases, with 8 bases between. CDR3 sequence (DNA): TGTGCCAGCAGCGTAGCGGGACAATACGAGCAGTACTTC. It yields the protein CASSVAGQYEQYF.

The chain couples TRBV2 to TRBJ2-1, with unresolved D. The CDR3 is 10 residues long. Germline lookup yields CDR1 SNHLY and CDR2 FYNNEI. V lost 7 bases and J lost 9, with 7 bases in between. The CDR3 DNA reads as TGTGCCAGCACATCGGGTGAGCAGTTCTTC. Amino acid sequence: CASTSGEQFF.

This clone was counted once. The CDR3 DNA reads TGTGCCAGCAGTTTATCCGGGGACATCCAAGAGACCCAGTACTTC. It specifies CASSLSGDIQETQYF. The chain has TRBV27 and TRBJ2-5; tentative D call: TRBD1 (6 bases). Germline V CDR1 and CDR2: MNHEY, SMNVEV (reference sequence). This CDR3 is 15 amino acids long. The ends were cut back, 0 bases at V and 1 base at J, with 9 bases in the middle.

V gene TRBV7-3 combines with J gene TRBJ2-1; D is perhaps TRBD2 (7 bases). The CDR3 loop spans 17 amino acids. Germline V CDR1 and CDR2: SGHTA, FQGTGA. Trimming removed 5 bases at V and 8 bases at J, with 25 bases between. Here the CDR3 DNA reads TGTGCCAGCAGCCAACCACAGGGTGCGCGGGAGACCCATGAGCAGTTCTTC. This encodes CASSQPQGARETHEQFF.

The genes are TRBV29-1 and TRBJ2-3, with 8 bases fitting TRBD1. From germline, CDR1 is SQVTM and CDR2 ANQGSEA. V lost 6 bases and J lost 2; bases outside the gene matches: 4. The CDR3 has 13 amino acids. The CDR3 DNA reads as TGCAGCGTGTGGACAGGGAACACAGATACGCAGTATTTT. Translation: CSVWTGNTDTQYF.

V and J are TRBV10-2 and TRBJ2-2, with a weak D call TRBD2 (6 bases). This CDR3 has 17 amino acids. Per germline, CDR1 WSHSY and CDR2 SAAADI. V gave up 8 bases and J gave up 6 bases, with 25 bases separating them. The CDR3 DNA is TGCGCCAGCCGAGAGGTCCAGGGACTCCCCAACGCCGGGGAGCTGTTTTTT. Translation: CASREVQGLPNAGELFF.

A few counts support this clone. The rearrangement links TRBV29-1 to TRBJ1-2; D gene ambiguous. Trimming shortened V by 3 bases and J by 5 bases, and 10 bases separated the two germline ends. This CDR3 is 12 amino acids long. Germline CDR1 is SQVTM and CDR2 is ANQGSEA. The CDR3 is CSVDAGKYGYTF. The CDR3 region has the DNA TGCAGCGTTGATGCGGGGAAGTATGGCTACACCTTC.

The chain has TRBV28 and TRBJ2-5; 7 positions agree with TRBD2. CDR3 size: 16 residues. Unmatched junction bases numbered 14, after V lost 10 bases and J lost 0 bases. CDR1 is MDHEN, CDR2 SYDVKM, per germline. CDR3 sequence: CATLPTGGGDQETQYF. DNA of the CDR3: TGTGCCACCTTACCAACCGGCGGGGGAGACCAAGAGACCCAGTACTTC.

The J gene is TRBJ2-3, the V gene TRBV28; 7 nucleotides align to TRBD2. Germline values: CDR1 MDHEN, CDR2 SYDVKM. The CDR3 has 15 amino acids. After removal of 6 bases from V and 4 bases from J, the junction contained 10 bases not matched to a gene. CDR3 bases: TGTGCCAGCAGCCGTGGACTAGTGAGCCCAGATACGCAGTATTTT. Encoded protein: CASSRGLVSPDTQYF.